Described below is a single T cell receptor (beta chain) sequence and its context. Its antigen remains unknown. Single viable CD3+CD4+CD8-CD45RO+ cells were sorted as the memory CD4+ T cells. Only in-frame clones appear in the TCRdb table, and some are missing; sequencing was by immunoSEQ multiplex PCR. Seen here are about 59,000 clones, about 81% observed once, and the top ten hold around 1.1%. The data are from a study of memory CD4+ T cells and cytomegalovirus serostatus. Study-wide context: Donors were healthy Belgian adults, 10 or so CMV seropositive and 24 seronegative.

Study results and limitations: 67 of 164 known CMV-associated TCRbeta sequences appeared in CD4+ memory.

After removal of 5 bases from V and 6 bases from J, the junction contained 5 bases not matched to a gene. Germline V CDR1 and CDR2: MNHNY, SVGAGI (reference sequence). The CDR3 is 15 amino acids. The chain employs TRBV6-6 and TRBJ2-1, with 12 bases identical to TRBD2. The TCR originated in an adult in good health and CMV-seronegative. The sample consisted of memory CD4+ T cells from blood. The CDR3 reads CASSDLAGGTNEQFF. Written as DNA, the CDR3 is TGTGCCAGCAGTGATCTAGCGGGGGGGACCAATGAGCAGTTCTTC.